This TCR beta chain was found in a study of blood T cell repertoires in COVID-19. The CDR3 loop spans 14 amino acids. Unmatched junction bases numbered 9, after V lost 6 bases and J lost 5 bases. Per germline, CDR1 MNHEY and CDR2 SVGAGI. Under the authors' procedure: Cell counts per sample came from amplifying reference gene primers. Using immunoSEQ multiplex PCR, the repertoire was profiled, and TCRdb retains in-frame clones only, with some absent. The V and J calls and clone size were taken over from that table, and D and trimming were inferred from the DNA. Counted here are about 210,000 clones, around four fifths occurring once; the ten biggest clones make up roughly 2.6%.

The V call is TRBV6-5, the J call TRBJ2-5; 7 bases are shared with TRBD1. The source is a woman aged 40 to 50 with active or convalescent COVID-19. Sequencing was carried out using peripheral blood. The CDR3 sequence is CASSWGQLGETQYF. The DNA for the CDR3 is TGTGCCAGCAGCTGGGGACAGCTTGGGGAGACCCAGTACTTC.